The table lists the clone carrying this TCR beta chain with a few counts. A read error may explain this, as a much larger clone is one base away. None of the patients had undergone any treatment ahead of thyroid surgery. TCRdb re-processed the PCR reads through MiXCR. In the table there are tens of thousands of clones, 9% to 13% of which are singletons. Per germline, CDR1 SGHTS and CDR2 YDEGEE. The CDR3 covers 12 residues. V was shortened by 5 bases and J by 3 bases, with 9 bases between the two germline ends. The record originates from a study of metastatic and nonmetastatic thyroid tumors. The sequence was obtained from a male donor with papillary thyroid cancer or a benign thyroid nodule (not recorded which). Some clones in this sample may be carry-over from other donors' samples. The chain is built from TRBV5-8 and TRBJ2-7; D remains ambiguous. The sample consisted of blood. CDR3 sequence (DNA): TGTGCCAGCAGAAGAGATTTCTACGAGCAGTACTTC. It encodes CASRRDFYEQYF.